Following are 9 T cell receptor beta chains from one sample sequenced in a study of T cell repertoires in cytomegalovirus infection (dated by TCRdb to the late 2010s). Instrument used: Illumina HiSeq 1500. TCRdb trimmed public reads at Q25 via fastp, called clones via MiXCR and kept in-frame beta chains. Every CDR3 protein is listed once, alongside the most common genes and DNA of its rows. A total of a few hundred thousand distinct CDR3 sequences appear in this sample, approximately 13% of them only once. The top ten constitute about 10% of the sample. The source material was PBMCs. The receptors come from a human donor in good health (CMV status not recorded). Some clones in this sample may be carry-over from other donors' samples.

The V and J genes are TRBV20-1 and TRBJ2-2; 7 bases align to TRBD1. CDR1 DFQATT and CDR2 SNEGSKA come from the germline V gene (reference sequence). J lost 0 bases, V lost 5 bases, and 6 bases had no gene match. This CDR3 is 15 amino acids long. The CDR3 region is CSAPRTGSNTGELFF. The CDR3 bases are TGCAGTGCTCCCAGGACAGGTTCGAACACCGGGGAGCTGTTTTTT.

This clonotype occurred many times. The chain links TRBV7-2 to TRBJ2-1, with D tentatively TRBD1 (6 bases). The CDR3 spans 14 residues. CDR1 is SGHTA, CDR2 FQGNSA, per germline. Trimming shortened V by 3 bases and J by 6 bases, and 12 bases separated the two germline ends. The CDR3 here is CASSFGQWFNEQFF. The CDR3 bases are TGTGCCAGCAGCTTCGGACAGTGGTTCAATGAGCAGTTCTTC.

The chain is built from TRBV5-1 and TRBJ2-7; TRBD2 agrees at 7 bases. The CDR3 runs to 15 residues. Germline V gene sequence: CDR1 SGHRS, CDR2 YFSETQ. V lost 0 bases and J lost 6; bases outside the gene matches: 9. CDR3 in amino acids: CASSLAGGGLAEQYF. CDR3 nucleotides: TGCGCCAGCAGCTTGGCCGGGGGAGGGCTTGCCGAGCAGTACTTC.

V is TRBV19 and J is TRBJ2-3; 10 nucleotides align to TRBD2. This CDR3 has 16 residues. Germline values: CDR1 LNHDA, CDR2 SQIVND (reference sequence). The V gene end was trimmed by 8 bases and the J gene end by 3 bases; junction bases not matched to a gene: 11. DNA of the CDR3: TGTGCCAGTCGCTTCCATAGCGGGAGGTGGACAGATACGCAGTATTTT. Amino acid sequence: CASRFHSGRWTDTQYF.

This clonotype was seen many times. The rearrangement uses TRBV12-3 or TRBV12-4 and TRBJ2-1, with 7 bases aligning to TRBD2. V shed 5 bases and J 6 bases; nucleotides not matched to a gene: 10. CDR3 length: 15 residues. This chain's CDR3 is CASSPTGGLANEQFF. The CDR3 region has the DNA TGTGCCAGCAGTCCAACGGGAGGCCTGGCCAATGAGCAGTTCTTC.

This rearrangement joins TRBV24-1 to TRBJ2-1; possible D gene TRBD1, 7 bases. Germline V gene data show CDR1 as KGHDR and CDR2 as SFDVKD. The CDR3 runs 16 residues. Trimming shortened V by 2 bases and J by 2 bases, and 12 bases separated the two germline ends. CDR3 amino acids: CATSDSGRGAYNEQFF. The CDR3 DNA sequence: TGTGCCACCAGTGATTCCGGCAGGGGGGCCTACAATGAGCAGTTCTTC.

This clonotype was seen a handful of times. DNA of the CDR3: TGTGCCAGCAGCTTAGCCCCCGGACTAGTAGTGCGCAATGAGCAGTTCTTC. It yields the protein CASSLAPGLVVRNEQFF. The rearrangement links TRBV7-9 to TRBJ2-1; TRBD2 matches 7 bases. This CDR3 region has 17 residues. Unmatched junction bases numbered 11, after V lost 0 bases and J lost 6 bases. The germline gives CDR1 SEHNR, CDR2 FQNEAQ (reference sequence).

This clonotype was counted at least ten times. The J gene is TRBJ1-1, the V gene TRBV28; D not resolved. The V end lost 3 bases, the J end lost 4 bases, and 12 bases lay between the germline ends. There are 14 residues in the CDR3. In germline, CDR1 is MDHEN, CDR2 SYDVKM. The CDR3 DNA reads TGTGCCAGCAGTTTTAAGCGGGCGGGCACTGAAGCTTTCTTT. This translates into CASSFKRAGTEAFF.

Many counts were recorded for this clonotype. V is TRBV20-1 and J is TRBJ1-5; D ambiguous. Per germline, CDR1 DFQATT and CDR2 SNEGSKA (reference sequence). The CDR3 has 19 residues. Trimming removed 3 bases at V and 0 bases at J, with 24 bases between. The CDR3 sequence is CSASYPKEGVGYSNQPQHF. In nucleotides, the CDR3 is TGCAGTGCTAGTTATCCGAAGGAGGGAGTAGGATATAGCAATCAGCCCCAGCATTTT.